This T cell receptor beta chain was sequenced in a study of blood T cell repertoires in COVID-19. Looking at the study overall: PBMCs, B-cell-depleted T cells, or T cells provided the cDNA or gDNA that made up the material.

CDR3 length: 14 residues. V lost 3 bases to trimming and J lost 2 bases; unmatched junction nucleotides: 1. Germline V gene lookup returns CDR1 SGHTA and CDR2 FQGTGA. Data came from immunoSEQ multiplex PCR; TCRdb stores just in-frame clones and leaves some out. Of approximately 360,000 clones listed, 85% to 90% are singletons. This chain joins TRBV7-3 and TRBJ2-3; 8 nucleotides align to TRBD2. Material for sequencing was peripheral blood. This clonotype was obtained from a man younger than 35 with active or convalescent COVID-19. CDR3 DNA sequence: TGTGCCAGCAGCTTCGGACTAGCCACAGATACGCAGTATTTT. Its translation is CASSFGLATDTQYF.